This TCR beta chain was identified in a study of cytomegalovirus exposure and HLA in healthy donors. CDR3 length: 14 residues. V was cut by 4 bases and J by 2 bases, with 13 bases left in between. Germline loops: CDR1 SGHDT, CDR2 YYEEEE. Whole-study findings and limits: Some TCR beta chains (roughly 160 of them) were listed as cytomegalovirus-associated.

60 Vbeta and 13 Jbeta primers were used in PCR. The table came from immunoSEQ multiplex PCR; TCRdb's copy has only in-frame clones and leaves some out. The sample lists roughly 120,000 clones; 75% to 90% were seen once. Points on this clone: Its antigen is unidentified.

Specimen: PBMCs. The J gene is TRBJ2-7, the V gene TRBV5-6; D not certain. The TCR comes from a middle-aged man in good health and CMV-seronegative. The CDR3 DNA reads TGTGCCAGCAGCCCGAGGTGGCGGACCTACGAGCAGTACTTC. Translation: CASSPRWRTYEQYF.